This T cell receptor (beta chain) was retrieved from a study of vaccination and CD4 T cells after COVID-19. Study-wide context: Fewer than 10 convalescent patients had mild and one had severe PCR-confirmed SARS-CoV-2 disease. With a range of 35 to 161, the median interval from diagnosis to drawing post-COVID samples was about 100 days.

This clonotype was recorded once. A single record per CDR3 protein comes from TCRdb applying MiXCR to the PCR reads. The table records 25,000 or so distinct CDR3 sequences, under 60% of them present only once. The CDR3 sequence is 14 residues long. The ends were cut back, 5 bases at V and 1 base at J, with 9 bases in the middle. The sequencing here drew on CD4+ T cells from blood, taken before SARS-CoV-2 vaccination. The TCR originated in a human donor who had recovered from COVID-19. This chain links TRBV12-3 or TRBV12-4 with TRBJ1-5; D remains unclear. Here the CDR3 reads CASSPTGSNQPQHF. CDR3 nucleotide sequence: TGTGCCAGCAGTCCCACGGGGAGCAATCAGCCCCAGCATTTT.